The source of this TCR beta chain is a study of T-cell memory formation after mild COVID-19. Study details: Most TCR clusters belonged to a single donor. Study-wide findings and caveats: Researchers report contracting CD4+ clones mostly in CM and EM, with CD8+ clones in EMRA. There was a balanced CD4/CD8 profile in clones contracting day 15 to 85, and later expanders leaned CD4+. Unconfirmed was the SARS-CoV-2 specificity of second-wave clones that peaked on day 37.

CDR3 length: 15 amino acids. Germline CDR1 is LGHNA and CDR2 is YSLEER. The V end was cut by 4 bases, the J end by 6 bases, with 18 bases between. This clonotype appeared a few times. What it recognizes is unknown. One entry per CDR3 protein results from TCRdb running MiXCR on the 5' RACE reads. Of hundreds of thousands of distinct CDR3 sequences in the sample, around 15% were seen once. V usage is TRBV4-3 and J usage is TRBJ2-5, with D tentatively TRBD2 (6 bases). The sample was PBMCs or a T cell subset sorted from them (not recorded which). The TCR comes from a man aged 18 to 35 who had mild COVID-19 (a few samples of this study predate the infection). Cell type and time point are not known. In DNA, the CDR3 is TGCGCCAGCAGCCGCGGGGAGCAGGGCCGGAAGACCCAGTACTTC. Translating gives CASSRGEQGRKTQYF.